This T cell receptor (beta chain) derives from a study of cytomegalovirus exposure and HLA in healthy donors. The study, taken as a whole, reports: Trimming of TCR beta V- and J-genes showed a link, identified in a later analysis, to a missense DCLRE1C variant. Cytomegalovirus association was assigned to 170 or so TCR beta chains.

This clone was detected only a few times. Its antigen is as yet unknown. With 60 Vbeta and 13 Jbeta primers, the PCR was carried out. Sequencing used immunoSEQ multiplex PCR; TCRdb keeps in-frame clones, though not all of them. The sample includes some 140,000 clones, around 72% of them seen just once. Germline values: CDR1 LGHNT, CDR2 FRNRAP. The CDR3 sequence is 11 residues long. The ends were cut back, 8 bases at V and 5 bases at J, with 9 bases in the middle. This TCR was sampled from a woman younger than 30 in good health and CMV-seronegative. V gene TRBV12-5 combines with J gene TRBJ2-5; D unresolved. The sample consisted of PBMCs. CDR3 DNA sequence: TGTGCTAGTCGAGCTTGGGAGACCCAGTACTTC. It specifies CASRAWETQYF.